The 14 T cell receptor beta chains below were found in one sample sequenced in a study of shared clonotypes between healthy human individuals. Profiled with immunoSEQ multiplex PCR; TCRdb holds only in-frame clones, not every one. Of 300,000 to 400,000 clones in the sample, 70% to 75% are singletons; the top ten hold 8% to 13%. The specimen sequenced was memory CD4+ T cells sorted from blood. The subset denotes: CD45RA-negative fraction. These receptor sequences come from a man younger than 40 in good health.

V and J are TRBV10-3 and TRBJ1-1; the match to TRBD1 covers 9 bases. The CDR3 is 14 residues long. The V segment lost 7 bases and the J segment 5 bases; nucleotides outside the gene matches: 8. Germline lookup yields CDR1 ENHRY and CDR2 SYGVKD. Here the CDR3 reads CAINQQGARTEAFF. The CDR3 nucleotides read TGTGCCATCAACCAACAGGGGGCGCGGACTGAAGCTTTCTTT.

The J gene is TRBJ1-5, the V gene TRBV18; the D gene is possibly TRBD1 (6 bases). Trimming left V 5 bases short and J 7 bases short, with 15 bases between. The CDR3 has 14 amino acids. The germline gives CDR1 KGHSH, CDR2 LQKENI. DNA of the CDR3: TGTGCCAGCTCATACGACCGGGGGGGCCAGCCCCAGCATTTT. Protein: CASSYDRGGQPQHF.

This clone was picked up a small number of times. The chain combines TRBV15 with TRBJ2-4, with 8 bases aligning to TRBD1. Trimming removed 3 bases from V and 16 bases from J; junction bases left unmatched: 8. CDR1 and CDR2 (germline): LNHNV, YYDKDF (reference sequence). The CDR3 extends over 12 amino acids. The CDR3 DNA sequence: TGTGCCACCAGCAGGGCACCGGGACAGGCCTACTTC. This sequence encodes CATSRAPGQAYF.

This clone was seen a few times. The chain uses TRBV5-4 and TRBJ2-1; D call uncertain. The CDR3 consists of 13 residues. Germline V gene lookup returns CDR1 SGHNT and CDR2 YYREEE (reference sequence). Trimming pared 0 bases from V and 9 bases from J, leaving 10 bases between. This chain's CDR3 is CASSLARAREQFF. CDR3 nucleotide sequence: TGTGCCAGCAGCTTGGCCAGAGCACGTGAGCAGTTCTTC.

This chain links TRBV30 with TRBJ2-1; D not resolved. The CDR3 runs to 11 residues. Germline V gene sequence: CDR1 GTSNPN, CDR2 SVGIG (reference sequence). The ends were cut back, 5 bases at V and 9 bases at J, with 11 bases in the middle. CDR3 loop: CAWEPGGEQFF. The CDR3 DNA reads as TGTGCCTGGGAACCTGGCGGTGAGCAGTTCTTC.

The DNA of the CDR3 is TGTGCCAGCAGCCGGGGTGTAGGGGGGACTGAAGCTTTCTTT. Its translation is CASSRGVGGTEAFF. The chain has TRBV9 and TRBJ1-1; TRBD1 is a possible D gene (6 bases). The CDR3 has 14 residues. The germline gives CDR1 SGDLS, CDR2 YYNGEE. Trimming removed 4 bases from V and 5 bases from J, with 15 bases in between.

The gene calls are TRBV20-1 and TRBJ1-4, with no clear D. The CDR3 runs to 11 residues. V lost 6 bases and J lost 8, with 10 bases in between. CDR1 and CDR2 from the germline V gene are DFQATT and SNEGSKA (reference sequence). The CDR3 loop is CSAEEGEKLFF. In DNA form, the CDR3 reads TGCAGTGCAGAGGAAGGGGAAAAACTGTTTTTT.

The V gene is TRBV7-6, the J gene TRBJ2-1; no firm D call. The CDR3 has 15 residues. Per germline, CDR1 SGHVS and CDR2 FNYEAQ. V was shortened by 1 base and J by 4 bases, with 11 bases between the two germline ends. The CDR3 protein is CASSLGSLPYNEQFF. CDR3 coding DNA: TGTGCCAGCAGCTTAGGTTCCTTGCCGTACAATGAGCAGTTCTTC.

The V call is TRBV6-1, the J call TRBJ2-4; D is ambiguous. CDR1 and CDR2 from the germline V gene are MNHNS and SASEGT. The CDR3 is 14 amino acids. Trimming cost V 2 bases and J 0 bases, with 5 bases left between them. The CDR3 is CASSELRAKNIQYF. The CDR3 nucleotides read TGTGCCAGCAGTGAACTGAGAGCCAAAAACATTCAGTACTTC.

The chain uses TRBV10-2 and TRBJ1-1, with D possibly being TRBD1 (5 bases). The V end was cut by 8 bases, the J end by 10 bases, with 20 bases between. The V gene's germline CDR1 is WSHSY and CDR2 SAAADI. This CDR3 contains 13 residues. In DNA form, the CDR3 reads TGCGCCAGCTTGAGAAGGGGAGGGGATGGAGCTTTCTTT. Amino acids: CASLRRGGDGAFF.

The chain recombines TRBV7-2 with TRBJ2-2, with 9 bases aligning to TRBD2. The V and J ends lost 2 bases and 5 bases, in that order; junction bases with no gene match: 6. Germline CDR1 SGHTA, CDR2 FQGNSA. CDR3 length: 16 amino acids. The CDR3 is CASSLSFGLATGELFF. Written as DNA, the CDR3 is TGTGCCAGCAGCTTAAGTTTTGGACTAGCGACCGGGGAGCTGTTTTTT.

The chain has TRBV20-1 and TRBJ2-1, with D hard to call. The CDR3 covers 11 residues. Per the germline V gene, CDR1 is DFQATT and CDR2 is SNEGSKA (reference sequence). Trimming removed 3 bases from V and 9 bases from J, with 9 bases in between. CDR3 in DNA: TGCAGTGCTAGGGCAGGCACTGAGCAGTTCTTC. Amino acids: CSARAGTEQFF.

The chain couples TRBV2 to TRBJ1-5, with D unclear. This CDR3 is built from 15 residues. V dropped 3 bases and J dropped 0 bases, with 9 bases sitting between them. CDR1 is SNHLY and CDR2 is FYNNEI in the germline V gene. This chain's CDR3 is CASSDRTGSNQPQHF. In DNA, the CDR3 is TGTGCCAGCAGTGACCGGACTGGTAGCAATCAGCCCCAGCATTTT.

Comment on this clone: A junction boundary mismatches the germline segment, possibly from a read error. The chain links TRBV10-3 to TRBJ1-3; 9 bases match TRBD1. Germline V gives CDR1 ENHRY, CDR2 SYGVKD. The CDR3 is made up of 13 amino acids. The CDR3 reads CAISESSRDRVYF. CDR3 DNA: TGTGCCATAAGTGAGTCATCCCGGGACAGGGTTTATTTT.